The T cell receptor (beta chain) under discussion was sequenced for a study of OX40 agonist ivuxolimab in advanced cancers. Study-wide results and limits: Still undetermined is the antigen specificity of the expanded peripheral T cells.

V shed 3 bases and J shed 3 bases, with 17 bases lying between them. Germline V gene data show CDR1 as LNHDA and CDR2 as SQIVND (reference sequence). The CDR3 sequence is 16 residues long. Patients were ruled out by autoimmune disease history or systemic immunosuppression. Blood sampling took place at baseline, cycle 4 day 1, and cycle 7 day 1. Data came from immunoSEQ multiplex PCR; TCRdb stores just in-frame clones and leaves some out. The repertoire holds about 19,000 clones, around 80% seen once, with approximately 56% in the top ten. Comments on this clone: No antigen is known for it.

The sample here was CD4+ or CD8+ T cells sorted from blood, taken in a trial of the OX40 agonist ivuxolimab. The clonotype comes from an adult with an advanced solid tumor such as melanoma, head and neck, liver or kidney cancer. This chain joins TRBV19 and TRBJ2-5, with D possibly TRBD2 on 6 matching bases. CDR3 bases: TGTGCCAGTAGTATGGAGGGGACTTCCCCTGAAGAGACCCAGTACTTC. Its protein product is CASSMEGTSPEETQYF.